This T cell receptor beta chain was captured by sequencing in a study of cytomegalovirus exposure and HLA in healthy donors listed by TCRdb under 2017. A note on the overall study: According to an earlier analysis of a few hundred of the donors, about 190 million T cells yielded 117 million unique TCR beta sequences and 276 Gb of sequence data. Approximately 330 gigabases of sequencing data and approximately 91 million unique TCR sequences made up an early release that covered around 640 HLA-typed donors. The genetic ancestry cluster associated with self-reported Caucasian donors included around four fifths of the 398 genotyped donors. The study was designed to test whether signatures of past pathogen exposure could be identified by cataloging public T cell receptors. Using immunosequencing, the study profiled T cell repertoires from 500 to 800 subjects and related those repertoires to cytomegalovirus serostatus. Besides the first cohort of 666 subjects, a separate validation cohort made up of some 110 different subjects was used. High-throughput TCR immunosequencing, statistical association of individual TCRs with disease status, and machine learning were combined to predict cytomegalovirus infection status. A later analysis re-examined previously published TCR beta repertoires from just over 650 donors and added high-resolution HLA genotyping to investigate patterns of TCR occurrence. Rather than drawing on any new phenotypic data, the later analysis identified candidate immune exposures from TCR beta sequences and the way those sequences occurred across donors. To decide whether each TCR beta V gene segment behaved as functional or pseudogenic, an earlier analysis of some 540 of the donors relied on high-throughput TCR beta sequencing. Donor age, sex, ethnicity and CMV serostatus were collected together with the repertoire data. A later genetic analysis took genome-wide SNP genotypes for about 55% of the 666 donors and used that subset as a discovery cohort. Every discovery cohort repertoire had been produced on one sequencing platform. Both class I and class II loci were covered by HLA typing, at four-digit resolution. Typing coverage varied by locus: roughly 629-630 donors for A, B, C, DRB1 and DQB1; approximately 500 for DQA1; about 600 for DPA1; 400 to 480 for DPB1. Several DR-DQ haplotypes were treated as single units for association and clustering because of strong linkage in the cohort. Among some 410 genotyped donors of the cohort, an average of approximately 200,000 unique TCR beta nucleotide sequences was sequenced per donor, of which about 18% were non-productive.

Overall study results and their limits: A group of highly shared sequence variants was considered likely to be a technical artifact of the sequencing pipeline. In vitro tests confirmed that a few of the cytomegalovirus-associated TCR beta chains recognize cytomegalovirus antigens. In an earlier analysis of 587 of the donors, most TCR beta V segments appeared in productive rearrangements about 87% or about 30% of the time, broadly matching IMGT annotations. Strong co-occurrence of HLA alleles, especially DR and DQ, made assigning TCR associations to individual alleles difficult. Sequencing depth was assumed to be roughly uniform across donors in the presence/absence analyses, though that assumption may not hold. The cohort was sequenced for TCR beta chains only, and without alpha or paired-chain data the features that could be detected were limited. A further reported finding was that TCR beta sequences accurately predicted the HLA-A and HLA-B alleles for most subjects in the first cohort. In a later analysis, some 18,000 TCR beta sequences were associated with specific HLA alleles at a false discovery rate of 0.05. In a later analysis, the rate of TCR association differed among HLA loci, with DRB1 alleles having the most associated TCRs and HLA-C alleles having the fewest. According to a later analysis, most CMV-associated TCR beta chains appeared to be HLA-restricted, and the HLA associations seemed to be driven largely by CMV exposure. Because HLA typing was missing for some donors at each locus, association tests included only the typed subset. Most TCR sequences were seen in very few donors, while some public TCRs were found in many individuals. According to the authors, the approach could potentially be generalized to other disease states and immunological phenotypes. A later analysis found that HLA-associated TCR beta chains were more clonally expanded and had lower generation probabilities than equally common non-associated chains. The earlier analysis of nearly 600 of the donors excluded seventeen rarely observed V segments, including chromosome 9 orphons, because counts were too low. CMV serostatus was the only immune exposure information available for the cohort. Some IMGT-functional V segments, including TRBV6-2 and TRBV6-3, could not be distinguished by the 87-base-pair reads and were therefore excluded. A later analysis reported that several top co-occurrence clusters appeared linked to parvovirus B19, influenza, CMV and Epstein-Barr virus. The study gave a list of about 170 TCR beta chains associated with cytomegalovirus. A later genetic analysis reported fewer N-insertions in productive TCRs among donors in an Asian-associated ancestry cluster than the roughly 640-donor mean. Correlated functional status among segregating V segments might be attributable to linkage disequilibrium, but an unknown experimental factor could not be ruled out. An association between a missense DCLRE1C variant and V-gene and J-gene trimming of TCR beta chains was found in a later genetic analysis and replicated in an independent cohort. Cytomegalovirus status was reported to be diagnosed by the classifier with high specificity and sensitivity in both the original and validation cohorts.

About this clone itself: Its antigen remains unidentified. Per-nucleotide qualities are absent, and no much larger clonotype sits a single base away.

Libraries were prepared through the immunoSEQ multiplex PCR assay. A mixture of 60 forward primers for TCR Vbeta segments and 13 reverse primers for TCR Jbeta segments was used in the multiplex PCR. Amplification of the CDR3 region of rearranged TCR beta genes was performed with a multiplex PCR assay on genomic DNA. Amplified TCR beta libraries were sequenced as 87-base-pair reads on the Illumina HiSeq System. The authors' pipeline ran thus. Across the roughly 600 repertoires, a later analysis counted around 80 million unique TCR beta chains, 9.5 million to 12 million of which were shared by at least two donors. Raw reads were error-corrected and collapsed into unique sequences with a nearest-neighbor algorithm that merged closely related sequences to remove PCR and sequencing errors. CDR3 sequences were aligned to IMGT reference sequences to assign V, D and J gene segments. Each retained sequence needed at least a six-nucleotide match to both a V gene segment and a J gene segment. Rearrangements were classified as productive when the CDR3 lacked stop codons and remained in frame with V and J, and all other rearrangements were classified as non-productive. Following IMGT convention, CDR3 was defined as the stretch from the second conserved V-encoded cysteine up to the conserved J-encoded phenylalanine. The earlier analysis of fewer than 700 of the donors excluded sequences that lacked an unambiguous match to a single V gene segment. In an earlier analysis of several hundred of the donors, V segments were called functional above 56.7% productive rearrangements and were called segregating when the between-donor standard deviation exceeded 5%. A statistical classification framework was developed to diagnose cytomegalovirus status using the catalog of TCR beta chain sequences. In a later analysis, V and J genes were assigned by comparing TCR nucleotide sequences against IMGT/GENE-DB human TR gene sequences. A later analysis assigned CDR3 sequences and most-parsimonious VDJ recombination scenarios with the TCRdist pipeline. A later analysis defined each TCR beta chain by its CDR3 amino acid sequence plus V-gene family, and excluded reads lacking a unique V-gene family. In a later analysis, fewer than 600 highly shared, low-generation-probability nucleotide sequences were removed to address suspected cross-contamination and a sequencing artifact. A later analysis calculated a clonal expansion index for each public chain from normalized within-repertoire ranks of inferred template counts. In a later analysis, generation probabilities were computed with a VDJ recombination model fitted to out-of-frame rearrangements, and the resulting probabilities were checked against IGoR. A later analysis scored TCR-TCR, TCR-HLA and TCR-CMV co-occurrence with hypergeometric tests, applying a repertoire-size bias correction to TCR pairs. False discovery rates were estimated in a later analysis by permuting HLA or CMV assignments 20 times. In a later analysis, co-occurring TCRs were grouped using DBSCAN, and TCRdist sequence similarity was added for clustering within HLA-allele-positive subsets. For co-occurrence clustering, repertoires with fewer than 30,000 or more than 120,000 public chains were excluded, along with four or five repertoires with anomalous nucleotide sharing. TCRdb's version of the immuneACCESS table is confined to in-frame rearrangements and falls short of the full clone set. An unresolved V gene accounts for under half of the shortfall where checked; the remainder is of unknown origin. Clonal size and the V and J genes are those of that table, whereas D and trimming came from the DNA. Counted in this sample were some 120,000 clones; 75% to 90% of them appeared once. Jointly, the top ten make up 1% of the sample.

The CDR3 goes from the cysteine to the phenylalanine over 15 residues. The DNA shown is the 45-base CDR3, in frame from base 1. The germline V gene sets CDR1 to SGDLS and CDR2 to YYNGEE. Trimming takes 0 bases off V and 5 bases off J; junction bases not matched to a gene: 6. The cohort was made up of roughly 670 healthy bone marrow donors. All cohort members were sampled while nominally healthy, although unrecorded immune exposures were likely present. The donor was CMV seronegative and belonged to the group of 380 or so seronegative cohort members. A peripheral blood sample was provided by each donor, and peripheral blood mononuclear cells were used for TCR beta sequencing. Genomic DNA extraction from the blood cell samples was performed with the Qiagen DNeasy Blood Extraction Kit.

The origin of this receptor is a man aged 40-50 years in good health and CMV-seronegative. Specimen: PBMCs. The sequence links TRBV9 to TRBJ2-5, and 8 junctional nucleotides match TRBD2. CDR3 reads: CASSVAGGPWETQYF. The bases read TGTGCCAGCAGCGTAGCGGGGGGGCCGTGGGAGACCCAGTACTTC.